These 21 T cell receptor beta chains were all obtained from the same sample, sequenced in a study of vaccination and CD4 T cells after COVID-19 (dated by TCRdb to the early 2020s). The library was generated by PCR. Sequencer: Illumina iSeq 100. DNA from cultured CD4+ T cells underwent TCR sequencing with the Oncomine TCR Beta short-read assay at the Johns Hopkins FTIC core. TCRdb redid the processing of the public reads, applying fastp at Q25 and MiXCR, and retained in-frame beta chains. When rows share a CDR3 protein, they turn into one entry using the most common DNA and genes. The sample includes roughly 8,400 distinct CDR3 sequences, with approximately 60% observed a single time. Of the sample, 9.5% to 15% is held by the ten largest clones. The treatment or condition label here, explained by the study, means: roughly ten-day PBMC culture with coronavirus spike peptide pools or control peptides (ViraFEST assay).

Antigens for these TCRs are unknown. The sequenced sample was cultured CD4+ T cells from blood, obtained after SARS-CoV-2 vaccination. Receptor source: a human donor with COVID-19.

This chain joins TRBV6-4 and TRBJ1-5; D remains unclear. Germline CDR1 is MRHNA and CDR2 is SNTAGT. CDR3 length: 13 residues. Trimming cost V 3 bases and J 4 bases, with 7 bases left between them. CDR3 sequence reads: CASSETENQPQHF. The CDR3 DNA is TGTGCCAGCAGTGAGACGGAGAATCAGCCCCAGCATTTT.

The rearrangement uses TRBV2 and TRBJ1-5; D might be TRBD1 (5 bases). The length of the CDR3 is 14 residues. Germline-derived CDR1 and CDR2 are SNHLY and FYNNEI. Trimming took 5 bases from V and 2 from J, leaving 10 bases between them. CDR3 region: CASSPGAGNQPQHF. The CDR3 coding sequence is TGTGCCAGCAGTCCTGGGGCAGGCAATCAGCCCCAGCATTTT.

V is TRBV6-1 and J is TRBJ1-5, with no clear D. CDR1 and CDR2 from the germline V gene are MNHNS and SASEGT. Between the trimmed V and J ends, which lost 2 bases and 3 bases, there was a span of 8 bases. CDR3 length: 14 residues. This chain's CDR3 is CASSEIRTNQPQHF. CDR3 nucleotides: TGTGCCAGCAGTGAAATCAGAACCAATCAGCCCCAGCATTTT.

CDR3 in DNA: TGTGCCAGCAGTCCGGACAGGGCGGAGACCCAGTACTTC. Translation: CASSPDRAETQYF. The rearrangement uses TRBV6-1 and TRBJ2-5; 8 positions match TRBD1. The length of the CDR3 is 13 residues. Germline CDR1 is MNHNS and CDR2 is SASEGT. V lost 5 bases and J lost 5; bases outside the gene matches: 4.

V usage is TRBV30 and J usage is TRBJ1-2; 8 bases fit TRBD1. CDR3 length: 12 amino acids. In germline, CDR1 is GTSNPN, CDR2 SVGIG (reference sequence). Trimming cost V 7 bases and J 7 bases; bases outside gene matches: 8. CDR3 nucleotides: TGTGCCTCCGACAGGGGCCACGGTGGCTACACCTTC. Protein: CASDRGHGGYTF. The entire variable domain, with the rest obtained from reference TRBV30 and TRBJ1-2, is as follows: SQTIHQWPATLVQPVGSPLSLECTVEGTSNPNLYWYRQAAGRGLQLLFYSVGIGQISSEVPQNLSASRPQDRQFILSSKKLLLSDSGFYLCASDRGHGGYTFGSGTRLTVV.

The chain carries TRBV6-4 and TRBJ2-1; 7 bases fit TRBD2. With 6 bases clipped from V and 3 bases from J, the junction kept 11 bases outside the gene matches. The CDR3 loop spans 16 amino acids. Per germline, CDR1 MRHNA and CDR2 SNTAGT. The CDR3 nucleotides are TGTGCCAGCAGCCGCGGGGGATCGGAGGGCTACAATGAGCAGTTCTTC. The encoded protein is CASSRGGSEGYNEQFF.

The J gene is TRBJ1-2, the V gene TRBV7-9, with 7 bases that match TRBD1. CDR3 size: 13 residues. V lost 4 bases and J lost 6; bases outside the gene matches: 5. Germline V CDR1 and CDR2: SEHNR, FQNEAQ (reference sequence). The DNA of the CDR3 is TGTGCCAGCAGCTATACAGGGGCAGATGGCTACACCTTC. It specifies CASSYTGADGYTF.

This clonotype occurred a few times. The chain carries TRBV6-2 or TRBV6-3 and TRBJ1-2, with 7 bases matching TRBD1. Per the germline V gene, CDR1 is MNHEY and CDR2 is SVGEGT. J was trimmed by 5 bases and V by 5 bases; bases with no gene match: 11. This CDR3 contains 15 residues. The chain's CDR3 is CASSTRGRGRYGYTF. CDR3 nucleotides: TGTGCCAGCAGTACGCGGGGCAGGGGGAGGTATGGCTACACCTTC.

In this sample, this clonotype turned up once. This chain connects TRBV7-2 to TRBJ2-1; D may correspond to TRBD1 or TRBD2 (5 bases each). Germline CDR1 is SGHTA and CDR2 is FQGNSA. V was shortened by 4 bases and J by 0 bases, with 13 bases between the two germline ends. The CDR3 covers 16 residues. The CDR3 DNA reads TGTGCCAGCAGCTCCGGGACGGCCAGCTCCTACAATGAGCAGTTCTTC. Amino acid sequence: CASSSGTASSYNEQFF.

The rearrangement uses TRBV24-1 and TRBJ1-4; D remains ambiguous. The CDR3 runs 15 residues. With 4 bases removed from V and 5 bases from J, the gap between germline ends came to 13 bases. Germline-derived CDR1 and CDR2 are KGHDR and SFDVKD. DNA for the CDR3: TGTGCCACCAGTGACGCGACGGCCGAAAATGAAAAACTGTTTTTT. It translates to CATSDATAENEKLFF.

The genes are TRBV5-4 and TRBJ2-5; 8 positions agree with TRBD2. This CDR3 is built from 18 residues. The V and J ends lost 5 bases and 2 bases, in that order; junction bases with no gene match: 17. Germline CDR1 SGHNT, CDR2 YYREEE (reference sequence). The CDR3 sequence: CASSPRVRRGALQETQYF. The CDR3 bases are TGTGCCAGCAGTCCTAGGGTTCGGCGGGGGGCACTACAAGAGACCCAGTACTTC.

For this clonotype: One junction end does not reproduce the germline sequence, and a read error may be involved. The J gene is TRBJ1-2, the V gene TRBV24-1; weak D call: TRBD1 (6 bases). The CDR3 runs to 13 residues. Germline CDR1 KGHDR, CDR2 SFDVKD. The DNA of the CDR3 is TGTGCCACCAGTGATGGACCGACGGGACACCCTGCCTTC. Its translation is CATSDGPTGHPAF.

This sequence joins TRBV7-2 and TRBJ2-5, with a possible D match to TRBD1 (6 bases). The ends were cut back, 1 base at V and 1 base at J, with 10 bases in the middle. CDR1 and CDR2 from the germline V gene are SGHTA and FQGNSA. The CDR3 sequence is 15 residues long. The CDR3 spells CASSLVSRGQETQYF. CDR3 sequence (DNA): TGTGCCAGCAGCTTAGTTAGCAGGGGCCAAGAGACCCAGTACTTC.

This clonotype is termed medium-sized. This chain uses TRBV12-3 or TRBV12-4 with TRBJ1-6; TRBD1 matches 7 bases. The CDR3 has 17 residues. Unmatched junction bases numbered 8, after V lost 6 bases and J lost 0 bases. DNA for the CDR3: TGTGCCAGCAGCCGGGTGGCAGGGGGCTCCTATAATTCACCCCTCCACTTT. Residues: CASSRVAGGSYNSPLHF.

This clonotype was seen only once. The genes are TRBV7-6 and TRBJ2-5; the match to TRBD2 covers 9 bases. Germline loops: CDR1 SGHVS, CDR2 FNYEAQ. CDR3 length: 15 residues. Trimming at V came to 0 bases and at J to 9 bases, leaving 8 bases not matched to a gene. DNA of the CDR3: TGTGCCAGCAGCTTAGCAGCGACTAGCGGAGGGGCCCAGTACTTC. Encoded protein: CASSLAATSGGAQYF.

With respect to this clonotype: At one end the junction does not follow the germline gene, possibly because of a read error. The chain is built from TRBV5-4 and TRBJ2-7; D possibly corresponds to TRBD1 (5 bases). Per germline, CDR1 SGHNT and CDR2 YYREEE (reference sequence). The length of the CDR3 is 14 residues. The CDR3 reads CASSSPLGPAEQYF. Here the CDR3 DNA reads TGTGCCAGTAGCTCTCCTCTGGGGCCAGCCGAGCAGTACTTC.

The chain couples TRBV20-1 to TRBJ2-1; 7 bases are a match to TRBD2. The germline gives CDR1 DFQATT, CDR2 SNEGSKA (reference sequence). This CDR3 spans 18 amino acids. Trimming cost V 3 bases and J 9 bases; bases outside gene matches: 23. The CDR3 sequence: CSASHPGREKRGAFEQFF. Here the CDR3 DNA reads TGCAGTGCTAGTCACCCAGGGCGGGAGAAGCGGGGTGCCTTTGAGCAGTTCTTC.

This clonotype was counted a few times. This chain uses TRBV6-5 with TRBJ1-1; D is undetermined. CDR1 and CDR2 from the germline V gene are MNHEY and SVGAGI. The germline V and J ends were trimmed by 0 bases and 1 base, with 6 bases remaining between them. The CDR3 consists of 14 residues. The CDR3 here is CASSYSGRNTEAFF. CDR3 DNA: TGTGCCAGCAGTTACTCGGGAAGGAACACTGAAGCTTTCTTT.

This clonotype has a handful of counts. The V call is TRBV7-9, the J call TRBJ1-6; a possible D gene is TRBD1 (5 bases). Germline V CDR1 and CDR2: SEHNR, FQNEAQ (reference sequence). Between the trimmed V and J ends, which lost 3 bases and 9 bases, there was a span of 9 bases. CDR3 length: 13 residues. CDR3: CASSFPGISPLHF. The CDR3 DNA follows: TGTGCCAGCAGCTTCCCAGGGATTTCACCCCTCCACTTT.

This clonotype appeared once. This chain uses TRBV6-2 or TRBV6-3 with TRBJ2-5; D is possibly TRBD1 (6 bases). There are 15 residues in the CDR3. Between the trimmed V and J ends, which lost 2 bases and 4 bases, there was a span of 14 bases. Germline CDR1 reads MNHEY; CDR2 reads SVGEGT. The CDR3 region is CASSYRRQDLETQYF. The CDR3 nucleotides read TGTGCCAGCAGTTACCGCCGACAGGATTTAGAGACCCAGTACTTC.

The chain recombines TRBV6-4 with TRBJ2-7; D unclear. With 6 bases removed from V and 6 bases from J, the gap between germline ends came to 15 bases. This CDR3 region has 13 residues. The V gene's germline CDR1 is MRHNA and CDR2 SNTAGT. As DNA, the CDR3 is TGTGCCAGCAGCATGCCGAGGTACTCCGAGCAGTACTTC. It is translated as CASSMPRYSEQYF.